This TCR beta chain was identified in a study of kidney transplant recipient with SARS-CoV-2 infection. A word on this clonotype: A single base separates this from a much larger clone, so it may be a read error.

TCRdb re-called the reads with MiXCR, one entry per CDR3 protein. This table has 250,000 or so distinct CDR3 sequences, more than 25% appearing once. Trimming shortened V by 5 bases and J by 4 bases, and 23 bases separated the two germline ends. The CDR3 contains 17 residues. The germline CDR1 and CDR2 sequences are MNHEY and SVGEGT. Sequenced material: a blood sample, taken at baseline and on day 111 from a kidney transplant recipient. This rearrangement joins TRBV6-2 or TRBV6-3 to TRBJ1-2, with no clear D. This clonotype was sampled from a male patient aged 30 to 39 who had COVID-19 and was a kidney transplant recipient. Some T cells may have come from the graft donor. The CDR3 loop is CASSSTNCIGKTYGYTF. DNA for the CDR3: TGTGCCAGCAGTAGCACCAACTGCATCGGAAAGACCTATGGCTACACCTTC.